The 24 T cell receptor beta chains reported below all come from one sample, sequenced in a study of spatial heterogeneity in lung cancer. TCRdb itself ran the 5' RACE reads through MiXCR, one entry per CDR3 protein. The table lists around 87,000 distinct CDR3 sequences, approximately 12% of them singletons. The time point is: sample taken at primary tumor resection. The input material, whole RNA from tumor, nontumor lung or frozen PBMC, was sequenced unsorted. The specimen was PBMCs, collected at surgery. These receptors all come from a male donor with early-stage non-small cell lung cancer.

This clonotype appeared a few times. The V gene is TRBV20-1, the J gene TRBJ2-5; TRBD2 agrees at 9 bases. Germline V gene lookup returns CDR1 DFQATT and CDR2 SNEGSKA (reference sequence). This CDR3 comprises 14 residues. V shed 3 bases and J 2 bases; nucleotides not matched to a gene: 4. The CDR3 region is CSASRREGQETQYF. CDR3 nucleotides: TGCAGTGCTAGTAGGCGGGAGGGACAAGAGACCCAGTACTTC.

At least ten counts were recorded for this clonotype. V is TRBV4-3 and J is TRBJ2-3; D call uncertain. The length of the CDR3 is 16 residues. V gave up 0 bases and J gave up 1 base, with 11 bases separating them. Germline-derived CDR1 and CDR2 are LGHNA and YSLEER. Here the CDR3 reads CASSQDRWAGTDTQYF. In DNA, the CDR3 is TGCGCCAGCAGCCAAGATAGGTGGGCTGGCACAGATACGCAGTATTTT.

This clonotype was detected many times. V and J are TRBV3-1 and TRBJ1-5, with D possibly being TRBD1 (6 bases). The CDR3 is made up of 13 amino acids. Germline values: CDR1 LGHDT, CDR2 YNNKEL (reference sequence). The V and J ends lost 6 bases and 5 bases respectively, with 11 bases between them. The CDR3: CASSLQGDQPQHF. The CDR3 DNA sequence: TGTGCCAGCAGTCTACAGGGCGATCAGCCCCAGCATTTT.

The sample holds a few counts of this clonotype. This chain joins TRBV30 and TRBJ2-5; D is unclear. Germline-derived CDR1 and CDR2 are GTSNPN and SVGIG (reference sequence). The CDR3 length is 11 residues. V gave up 3 bases and J gave up 7 bases, with 9 bases separating them. CDR3: CAWSLSTTQYF. CDR3 coding DNA: TGTGCCTGGAGCTTGAGCACGACCCAGTACTTC.

The chain joins TRBV10-3 to TRBJ2-3; the match to TRBD2 covers 7 bases. The CDR3 runs to 16 residues. Germline loops: CDR1 ENHRY, CDR2 SYGVKD. The trim removed 2 bases at V and 4 bases at J, leaving 9 bases unmatched. CDR3 loop: CAISEKGGSFSDTQYF. The CDR3 DNA reads TGTGCCATCAGTGAGAAAGGCGGGAGCTTCTCAGATACGCAGTATTTT.

The chain recombines TRBV6-2 or TRBV6-3 with TRBJ1-5; TRBD1 matches at 8 bases. Looked up from germline, CDR1 is MNHEY and CDR2 is SVGEGT. This CDR3 has 14 amino acids. Trimming cost V 6 bases and J 7 bases; bases outside gene matches: 8. The CDR3 is CASRSGGAGQPQHF. The DNA for the CDR3 is TGTGCCAGCAGATCAGGGGGCGCGGGACAGCCCCAGCATTTT.

The V call is TRBV4-1, the J call TRBJ1-5; 7 nucleotides align to TRBD1. V lost 1 base to trimming and J lost 2 bases; unmatched junction nucleotides: 11. Germline V gene sequence: CDR1 MGHRA, CDR2 YSYEKL. The CDR3 is 18 amino acids. CDR3 nucleotides: TGCGCCAGCAGCCAAGGGCTTCCGACAGGGAGAGGCAATCAGCCCCAGCATTTT. Protein sequence: CASSQGLPTGRGNQPQHF.

This clonotype was observed a few times. This chain joins TRBV6-2 or TRBV6-3 and TRBJ2-2; no firm D call. The CDR3 consists of 15 residues. V dropped 2 bases and J dropped 4 bases, with 11 bases sitting between them. The V gene's germline CDR1 is MNHEY and CDR2 SVGEGT. The CDR3 DNA follows: TGTGCCAGCAGTTACGCCGGGTTTTCCACCGGGGAGCTGTTTTTT. Protein product: CASSYAGFSTGELFF.

This clonotype was recorded many times. The chain is built from TRBV7-3 and TRBJ2-5; D is perhaps TRBD2 (5 bases). The V gene lost 2 bases and the J gene lost 2 bases, with 12 bases spanning the gap. The V gene's germline CDR1 is SGHTA and CDR2 FQGTGA. The CDR3 length is 15 residues. CDR3 bases: TGTGCCAGCAGCTTAGGTCTAGCTCGGCAAGAGACCCAGTACTTC. Its protein is CASSLGLARQETQYF.

The chain carries TRBV6-1 and TRBJ1-2; D remains ambiguous. The V end was cut by 2 bases, the J end by 5 bases, with 9 bases between. Germline assignment: CDR1 MNHNS and CDR2 SASEGT. The CDR3 has 13 amino acids. CDR3 sequence reads: CASSESLGYGYTF. As DNA, the CDR3 is TGTGCCAGCAGTGAATCCCTCGGGTATGGCTACACCTTC.

This clonotype was counted a few times. The V gene is TRBV20-1, the J gene TRBJ2-7, with 7 positions matching TRBD1. Germline lookup yields CDR1 DFQATT and CDR2 SNEGSKA (reference sequence). There are 15 residues in the CDR3. Trimming removed 2 bases from V and 2 bases from J; junction bases left unmatched: 9. The CDR3 spells CSARKTGLNAYEQYF. As DNA, the CDR3 is TGCAGTGCTAGAAAGACAGGGCTCAATGCCTACGAGCAGTACTTC.

This clonotype has a handful of counts. V and J are TRBV5-1 and TRBJ2-2, with TRBD2 as a possible D gene (5 bases). V was cut by 1 base and J by 0 bases, with 10 bases left in between. The CDR3 is made up of 16 amino acids. Looked up from germline, CDR1 is SGHRS and CDR2 is YFSETQ. In DNA, the CDR3 is TGCGCCAGCAGCTTGTTTCGGGGTGCGAACACCGGGGAGCTGTTTTTT. Residues: CASSLFRGANTGELFF.

This clonotype was picked up a small number of times. V gene TRBV4-2 combines with J gene TRBJ2-5, with unresolved D. V was pared by 0 bases and J by 5 bases, with 13 bases between. The germline V gene encodes CDR1 LGHNA and CDR2 YNFKEQ. The CDR3 has 15 amino acids. The CDR3 region has the DNA TGTGCCAGCAGCCAAGAAATGAGTGGGTTGGAGACCCAGTACTTC. This gives the protein CASSQEMSGLETQYF.

This chain links TRBV9 with TRBJ2-3, with D perhaps TRBD2 (5 bases). Germline loops: CDR1 SGDLS, CDR2 YYNGEE. The ends were cut back, 0 bases at V and 6 bases at J, with 11 bases in the middle. The CDR3 sequence is 14 residues long. The chain's CDR3 is CASSVASFKDTQYF. The DNA for the CDR3 is TGTGCCAGCAGCGTAGCTAGCTTTAAGGATACGCAGTATTTT. Drawing the rest from reference TRBV9 and TRBJ2-3, the complete variable domain is DSGVTQTPKHLITATGQRVTLRCSPRSGDLSVYWYQQSLDQGLQFLIQYYNGEERAKGNILERFSAQQFPDLHSELNLSSLELGDSALYFCASSVASFKDTQYFGPGTRLTVL.

This clonotype occurred a few times. The chain employs TRBV5-1 and TRBJ2-1, with unresolved D. The CDR3 contains 13 residues. CDR1 is SGHRS, CDR2 YFSETQ, per germline. The V end was cut by 4 bases, the J end by 8 bases, with 13 bases between. The CDR3: CASSTGLPDEQFF. DNA of the CDR3: TGCGCCAGCAGCACGGGCCTCCCGGATGAGCAGTTCTTC.

This clonotype was recorded at least ten times. V and J are TRBV29-1 and TRBJ2-7; 7 positions agree with TRBD1. The V segment lost 6 bases and the J segment 5 bases; nucleotides outside the gene matches: 10. Germline V gene sequence: CDR1 SQVTM, CDR2 ANQGSEA. The CDR3 is 13 amino acids. CDR3 nucleotide sequence: TGCAGCGTGTGCCCGACAGGGTCTCACGAGCAGTACTTC. Its translation: CSVCPTGSHEQYF.

This clonotype has a handful of counts. The chain recombines TRBV28 with TRBJ2-5, with D possibly TRBD2 on 6 matching bases. V was cut by 1 base and J by 5 bases, with 14 bases left in between. The CDR3 contains 15 residues. Germline V gene data show CDR1 as MDHEN and CDR2 as SYDVKM. The CDR3, as DNA: TGTGCCAGCAGTTTATTTCTATCGGGGGATGAGACCCAGTACTTC. Translation: CASSLFLSGDETQYF.

The chain uses TRBV6-4 and TRBJ2-5; 11 bases map to TRBD2. This CDR3 contains 18 residues. Germline lookup yields CDR1 MRHNA and CDR2 SNTAGT. J lost 7 bases, V lost 4 bases, and 17 bases had no gene match. The DNA for the CDR3 is TGTGCCAGCAGTGTACTGACTAGCGGGATCCCTCATCCTCGGACCCAGTACTTC. Protein product: CASSVLTSGIPHPRTQYF.

The chain combines TRBV28 with TRBJ2-7; tentatively, D is TRBD1 or TRBD2 (6 bases each). Germline V CDR1 and CDR2: MDHEN, SYDVKM. The germline V and J ends were trimmed by 6 bases and 3 bases, with 21 bases remaining between them. The CDR3 covers 16 residues. In nucleotides, the CDR3 is TGTGCCAGCAGCCTAAGCTTGGGGGGCCCCCTCTACGAGCAGTACTTC. It translates to CASSLSLGGPLYEQYF.

This chain uses TRBV7-9 with TRBJ1-1, with 12 positions matching TRBD1. The CDR3 spans 16 residues. Germline CDR1 SEHNR, CDR2 FQNEAQ (reference sequence). The J segment lost 5 bases and the V segment lost 1 base, leaving 5 bases of the junction unmatched. CDR3 in amino acids: CASSLEGQGAGTEAFF. CDR3 in DNA: TGTGCCAGCAGCTTAGAGGGACAGGGGGCAGGGACTGAAGCTTTCTTT.

The genes are TRBV10-3 and TRBJ2-5; D unresolved. Trimming stripped 0 bases from V and 2 bases from J, with 7 bases between. Germline CDR1 reads ENHRY; CDR2 reads SYGVKD. CDR3 length: 14 residues. This chain's CDR3 is CAISESGHQETQYF. In DNA, the CDR3 is TGTGCCATCAGTGAGTCTGGGCATCAAGAGACCCAGTACTTC.

The chain couples TRBV5-6 to TRBJ1-1, with a weak D call TRBD1 (5 bases). The CDR3 runs to 15 residues. The V gene's germline CDR1 is SGHDT and CDR2 YYEEEE. V shed 6 bases and J shed 0 bases, with 15 bases lying between them. The CDR3 DNA follows: TGTGCCAGCACCTGGGGGGAGGCTTTGAACACTGAAGCTTTCTTT. It specifies CASTWGEALNTEAFF.

V and J are TRBV28 and TRBJ1-5, with D possibly matching TRBD1 (6 bases). Trimming removed 6 bases at V and 0 bases at J, with 15 bases between. CDR3 length: 16 residues. The germline V gene encodes CDR1 MDHEN and CDR2 SYDVKM. CDR3 region: CASRGHEYYSNQPQHF. CDR3 sequence (DNA): TGTGCCAGCAGGGGACACGAGTACTATAGCAATCAGCCCCAGCATTTT.

The chain recombines TRBV4-2 with TRBJ2-1, with 13 nucleotides matching TRBD2. The germline V gene has CDR1 LGHNA and CDR2 YNFKEQ. The CDR3 spans 17 residues. Germline trimming cut 0 bases from V and 4 bases from J; bases unmatched to any gene: 3. The CDR3 sequence: CASSQEVGLAGYNEQFF. The CDR3 DNA follows: TGTGCCAGCAGCCAAGAGGTGGGACTAGCGGGATACAATGAGCAGTTCTTC.